Listed here are 26 T cell receptor beta chains from one sample, sequenced in a study of cytomegalovirus exposure and HLA in healthy donors. 60 Vbeta and 13 Jbeta primers were used in PCR. Using immunoSEQ multiplex PCR, the repertoire was profiled, and TCRdb retains in-frame clones only, with some absent. The table shows some 130,000 clones, with 8.5% to 10% occurring only once. The sequenced sample consisted of PBMCs. All receptors come from a man in his fifties in good health and CMV-seronegative.

CDR3 region: CASSTFTGEGNTIYF. DNA for the CDR3: TGTGCCAGCAGCACATTTACAGGGGAAGGAAACACCATATATTTT. The chain is built from TRBV7-2 and TRBJ1-3, with TRBD1 matching over 7 bases. V lost 5 bases, J lost 4 bases, and 8 bases stayed unmatched. The CDR3 spans 15 residues. Germline V lookup: CDR1 SGHTA, CDR2 FQGNSA.

This clone showed up just a few times. V and J are TRBV19 and TRBJ1-3; no reliable D call. V was cut by 1 base and J by 0 bases, with 4 bases left in between. The CDR3 spans 14 residues. The germline V gene encodes CDR1 LNHDA and CDR2 SQIVND (reference sequence). The chain's CDR3 is CASSIVGSGNTIYF. As DNA, the CDR3 is TGTGCCAGTAGTATAGTCGGCTCTGGAAACACCATATATTTT.

The chain uses TRBV11-2 and TRBJ1-1; TRBD1 agrees at 11 bases. The V gene end was trimmed by 1 base and the J gene end by 5 bases; junction bases not matched to a gene: 3. CDR1 and CDR2 from the germline V gene are SGHAT and FQNNGV. The CDR3 is 15 residues long. The CDR3 sequence: CASSLGGQGGTEAFF. The CDR3 DNA reads TGTGCCAGCAGCTTAGGGGGACAGGGGGGGACTGAAGCTTTCTTT.

This clone turned up a few times. The rearrangement links TRBV30 to TRBJ2-3, with 7 bases fitting TRBD2. V lost 2 bases and J lost 1; bases outside the gene matches: 6. This CDR3 contains 15 residues. The germline V gene encodes CDR1 GTSNPN and CDR2 SVGIG (reference sequence). CDR3 in DNA: TGTGCCTGGAGTAAAGTAAGCGGGGGCACAGATACGCAGTATTTT. Translating gives CAWSKVSGGTDTQYF.

This clone was counted only a few times. The same CDR3 can be traced to other DNA sequences in this sample. The rearrangement links TRBV7-3 to TRBJ2-7; D might be TRBD1 (6 bases). Germline V gives CDR1 SGHTA, CDR2 FQGTGA. Between the trimmed V and J ends, which lost 3 bases and 1 base, there was a span of 13 bases. This CDR3 is 15 amino acids long. Here the CDR3 reads CASSFTTGESYEQYF. The CDR3 DNA follows: TGTGCCAGCAGCTTTACGACAGGAGAGTCCTACGAGCAGTACTTC.

About this clone itself: Different DNA sequences within this sample yield the same CDR3. The rearrangement joins TRBV7-9 to TRBJ2-1; TRBD2 agrees at 13 bases. Unmatched junction bases numbered 6, after V lost 5 bases and J lost 8 bases. Germline values: CDR1 SEHNR, CDR2 FQNEAQ (reference sequence). The CDR3 consists of 15 residues. The CDR3 loop is CASSTRTSGSDEQFF. The CDR3 DNA reads as TGTGCCAGCAGCACCCGGACTAGCGGGAGTGATGAGCAGTTCTTC.

V gene TRBV13 combines with J gene TRBJ2-5, with D maybe TRBD2 (6 bases). Germline loops: CDR1 PRHDT, CDR2 FYEKMQ (reference sequence). The CDR3 is 17 amino acids. Trimming shortened V by 0 bases and J by 5 bases, and 19 bases separated the two germline ends. CDR3 loop: CASSLGTKVEGWETQYF. The CDR3 DNA reads as TGTGCCAGCAGCTTAGGTACGAAGGTGGAGGGTTGGGAGACCCAGTACTTC.

This clone was seen only a few times. The chain uses TRBV29-1 and TRBJ2-1; 7 positions agree with TRBD2. Germline-derived CDR1 and CDR2 are SQVTM and ANQGSEA. This CDR3 has 12 amino acids. With V trimmed by 7 bases and J by 4 bases, 4 bases remained unmatched. CDR3 loop: CSASGRYNEQFF. The DNA for the CDR3 is TGCAGCGCCTCCGGGAGGTACAATGAGCAGTTCTTC.

This clone was counted a few times. The DNA for the CDR3 is TGTGCCAGCAGCGTGCCTAGCGGAGGATACAATGAGCAGTTCTTC. The encoded protein is CASSVPSGGYNEQFF. The J gene is TRBJ2-1, the V gene TRBV5-4; 7 bases fit TRBD2. V was clipped by 4 bases and J by 4 bases; unmatched bases: 8. CDR1 SGHNT and CDR2 YYREEE come from the germline V gene (reference sequence). The CDR3 consists of 15 residues.

The chain couples TRBV6-6 to TRBJ1-6; D unclear. The length of the CDR3 is 13 residues. V dropped 2 bases and J dropped 10 bases, with 9 bases sitting between them. Germline CDR1 reads MNHNY; CDR2 reads SVGAGI (reference sequence). The CDR3 sequence: CASSYGHLSPLHF. The CDR3 region has the DNA TGTGCCAGCAGTTACGGCCATTTGTCACCCCTCCACTTT.

In nucleotides, the CDR3 is TGTGCCAGCAGCTTAGAAACAGGGGGCCCCCCCCTCCACTTT. This gives the protein CASSLETGGPPLHF. V usage is TRBV7-2 and J usage is TRBJ1-6; 9 bases are a match to TRBD1. The ends lost 1 base at V and 13 bases at J; junction bases unmatched: 5. Germline V gives CDR1 SGHTA, CDR2 FQGNSA. The CDR3 has 14 residues.

The V call is TRBV5-1, the J call TRBJ2-5; D not resolved. Germline CDR1 is SGHRS and CDR2 is YFSETQ. The CDR3 is 13 residues long. V was clipped by 1 base and J by 1 base, with 5 bases between them. The CDR3 nucleotides read TGCGCCAGCAGCTTGAATATCCAAGAGACCCAGTACTTC. Encoded protein: CASSLNIQETQYF.

This clone was seen more than once but under ten times. This chain connects TRBV30 to TRBJ2-2; D possibly corresponds to TRBD2 (6 bases). Germline-derived CDR1 and CDR2 are GTSNPN and SVGIG (reference sequence). The CDR3 runs to 17 residues. Trimming shortened V by 0 bases and J by 4 bases, and 18 bases separated the two germline ends. This CDR3 reads CAWSVGVGRRVTGELFF. The CDR3 DNA follows: TGTGCCTGGAGTGTAGGTGTCGGCAGGAGGGTCACCGGGGAGCTGTTTTTT.

This clone has only a few counts. The genes are TRBV7-9 and TRBJ1-1; unclear D gene. Trimming pared 6 bases from V and 4 bases from J, leaving 9 bases between. The length of the CDR3 is 12 residues. The germline V gene encodes CDR1 SEHNR and CDR2 FQNEAQ (reference sequence). The CDR3 DNA reads TGTGCCAGCAGGGACTCGAGCACTGAAGCTTTCTTT. It specifies CASRDSSTEAFF.

In its sample, this clone was seen a few times. This rearrangement joins TRBV18 to TRBJ1-1, with 9 nucleotides matching TRBD1. From germline, CDR1 is KGHSH and CDR2 LQKENI. CDR3 length: 17 amino acids. V was pared by 3 bases and J by 2 bases, with 10 bases of the junction left unmatched. The CDR3 region has the DNA TGTGCCAGCTCACCGCGAACCCTGGGACAGGGCAACACTGAAGCTTTCTTT. Amino acid sequence: CASSPRTLGQGNTEAFF.

This clone was observed a handful of times. This sequence joins TRBV28 and TRBJ1-2; the match to TRBD1 covers 9 bases. The germline V gene encodes CDR1 MDHEN and CDR2 SYDVKM. V trimming: 5 bases; J trimming: 7 bases; junction bases outside the gene matches: 5. The CDR3 consists of 13 residues. The CDR3 here is CASSAGTGLGYTF. CDR3 coding DNA: TGTGCCAGCAGTGCCGGGACAGGGCTTGGCTACACCTTC.

The sample holds a few counts of this clone. This chain uses TRBV7-3 with TRBJ2-5; 13 bases agree with TRBD2. After removal of 4 bases from V and 5 bases from J, the junction contained 13 bases not matched to a gene. CDR1 and CDR2 (germline): SGHTA, FQGTGA. The CDR3 totals 18 residues. The CDR3 DNA reads as TGTGCCAGCAGCTACACCGGGACTAGCGGGGAACGCGGGGAGACCCAGTACTTC. Amino acid sequence: CASSYTGTSGERGETQYF.

V is TRBV2 and J is TRBJ2-3; the match to TRBD2 covers 11 bases. CDR3 length: 15 residues. The germline V gene has CDR1 SNHLY and CDR2 FYNNEI. Trimming cost V 6 bases and J 7 bases; bases outside gene matches: 9. The CDR3 protein is CASRETSGSAYTQYF. DNA of the CDR3: TGTGCCAGCAGGGAAACTAGCGGGAGTGCTTATACGCAGTATTTT.

This clone was seen a handful of times. In DNA form, the CDR3 reads TGTGCCAGCACTCCCCGCACTAGCGGGGATTACGAGCAGTACTTC. Protein product: CASTPRTSGDYEQYF. V usage is TRBV6-6 and J usage is TRBJ2-7; the match to TRBD2 covers 10 bases. Per the germline V gene, CDR1 is MNHNY and CDR2 is SVGAGI (reference sequence). Trimming removed 7 bases from V and 4 bases from J; junction bases left unmatched: 10. CDR3 length: 15 residues.

This clone was observed at least ten times. The V gene is TRBV10-3, the J gene TRBJ2-3; TRBD2 matches 9 bases. This CDR3 is built from 15 residues. Germline CDR1 and CDR2: ENHRY and SYGVKD. V lost 4 bases, J lost 5 bases, and 7 bases stayed unmatched. The CDR3, as DNA: TGTGCCATCAGTGTGGCGGGAGGGCATGGAGATACGCAGTATTTT. This codes for CAISVAGGHGDTQYF.

This clone was seen only a few times. The rearrangement uses TRBV13 and TRBJ2-1; 9 bases are shared with TRBD2. V trimming: 0 bases; J trimming: 3 bases; junction bases outside the gene matches: 3. Germline assignment: CDR1 PRHDT and CDR2 FYEKMQ (reference sequence). This CDR3 has 16 amino acids. The CDR3 sequence is CASSLGRGRGYNEQFF. The CDR3 region has the DNA TGTGCCAGCAGCTTAGGACGCGGGAGGGGCTACAATGAGCAGTTCTTC.

This clone has a handful of counts. The chain carries TRBV29-1 and TRBJ1-1; possible D gene TRBD1, 5 bases. The CDR3 consists of 13 residues. Trimming took 6 bases from V and 4 from J, leaving 15 bases between them. Germline CDR1 and CDR2: SQVTM and ANQGSEA. The chain's CDR3 is CSVDSHYATEAFF. In nucleotides, the CDR3 is TGCAGCGTCGACAGTCACTATGCCACTGAAGCTTTCTTT.

This clone was picked up a small number of times. The chain combines TRBV7-9 with TRBJ2-5, with D tentatively TRBD2 (7 bases). This CDR3 comprises 16 residues. The V end was cut by 0 bases, the J end by 3 bases, with 14 bases between. The germline V gene encodes CDR1 SEHNR and CDR2 FQNEAQ (reference sequence). The CDR3 region is CASSLAGTGGKETQYF. DNA for the CDR3: TGTGCCAGCAGCTTAGCGGGGACGGGGGGCAAAGAGACCCAGTACTTC. Together with reference TRBV7-9 and TRBJ2-5, the CDR3 gives the full variable domain: DTGVSQNPRHKITKRGQNVTFRCDPISEHNRLYWYRQTLGQGPEFLTYFQNEAQLEKSRLLSDRFSAERPKGSFSTLEIQRTEQGDSAMYLCASSLAGTGGKETQYFGPGTRLLVL.

In this sample, this clone turned up a few times. The rearrangement uses TRBV7-8 and TRBJ2-7; D might be TRBD1 (6 bases). CDR1 SGHVS and CDR2 FQNEAQ come from the germline V gene. V lost 3 bases and J 7 bases, leaving 13 bases between the germline ends. CDR3 length: 13 amino acids. DNA of the CDR3: TGTGCCAGCAGCTTCGGACAGAAACGGGAGCAGTACTTC. Protein product: CASSFGQKREQYF.

J is TRBJ1-1 and V is TRBV5-1, with 7 bases identical to TRBD1. The J segment lost 3 bases and the V segment lost 4 bases, leaving 6 bases of the junction unmatched. Germline lookup yields CDR1 SGHRS and CDR2 YFSETQ. The CDR3 contains 14 residues. The CDR3 spells CASSLRDRDTEAFF. The CDR3 DNA sequence: TGCGCCAGCAGCCTTAGGGACAGAGACACTGAAGCTTTCTTT.

The chain employs TRBV6-6 and TRBJ1-5, with no clear D. This CDR3 is built from 13 residues. CDR1 and CDR2 from the germline V gene are MNHNY and SVGAGI (reference sequence). The V end lost 6 bases, the J end lost 9 bases, and 15 bases lay between the germline ends. The CDR3 is CASRDREGWPQHF. DNA of the CDR3: TGTGCCAGCAGAGACCGGGAGGGATGGCCCCAGCATTTT.